The T cell receptor beta chain described here comes from a study of control samples from healthy donors and cancer patients (dated by TCRdb to about 2020). To note about this clone: Its antigen is currently not known. Base qualities are missing; no much larger clone stands one base away.

From cysteine to phenylalanine, the CDR3 is 14 amino acids long. Only the CDR3 DNA is retained, 42 bases long and in frame from the first base. The trim is 5 bases for V and 7 bases for J, with a gap of 17 bases between the germline ends. Sequences SGHTA (CDR1) and FQGNSA (CDR2) are obtained from the germline V gene. To prepare the library, the immunoSEQ multiplex PCR assay was applied. TCRdb took this table from immuneACCESS and kept in-frame rearrangements with V and J called. Such tables lack part of the clones; where checked against another copy, unresolved V genes explain under half of the gap, and the rest is unexplained. This sample comprises 150,000 to 200,000 clones, 94% of them detected only once. Jointly, the top ten make up more than 1.1% of the sample.

The chain was built from TRBV7-2 and TRBJ1-1; the D gene is perhaps TRBD1, on 6 matching bases. This receptor was obtained from a woman under 30 in good health. Sequencing was carried out using blood. The CDR3 is CASSPGALALEAFF. The DNA sequence is TGTGCCAGCAGCCCAGGGGCCCTAGCCCTTGAAGCTTTCTTT.